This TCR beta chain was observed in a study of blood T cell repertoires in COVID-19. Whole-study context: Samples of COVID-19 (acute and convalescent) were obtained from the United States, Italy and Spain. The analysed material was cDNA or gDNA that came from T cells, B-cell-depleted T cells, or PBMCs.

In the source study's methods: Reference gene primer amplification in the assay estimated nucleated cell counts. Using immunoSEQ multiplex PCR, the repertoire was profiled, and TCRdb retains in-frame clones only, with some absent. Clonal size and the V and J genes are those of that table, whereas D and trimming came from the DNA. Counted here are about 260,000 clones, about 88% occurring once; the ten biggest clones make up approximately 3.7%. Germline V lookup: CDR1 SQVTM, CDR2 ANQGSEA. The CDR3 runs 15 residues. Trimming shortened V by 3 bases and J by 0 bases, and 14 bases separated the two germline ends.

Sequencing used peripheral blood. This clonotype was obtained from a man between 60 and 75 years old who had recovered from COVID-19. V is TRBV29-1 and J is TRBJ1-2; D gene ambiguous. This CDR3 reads CSVDTELGANYGYTF. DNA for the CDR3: TGCAGCGTTGACACGGAACTAGGCGCTAACTATGGCTACACCTTC.